The 30 T cell receptor beta chains below were found in one sample sequenced in a study of T cells after posttransplantation cyclophosphamide. Treatment was busulfan-fludarabine conditioning, a marrow graft, and cyclophosphamide on days +3 and +4. Method: immunoSEQ multiplex PCR; TCRdb's copy keeps in-frame clones and lacks some. The sample includes over 15,000 clones, none of them occurring once. The sequencing here drew on PBMCs, taken after allogeneic stem cell transplant with posttransplant cyclophosphamide. The receptors stem from a female patient in her 30s who received an allogeneic stem cell transplant from a related donor, was CMV-positive, and had no GVHD. Among the T cells, some may be from the graft donor.

This clone has ten or more counts. This sequence joins TRBV10-1 and TRBJ2-2; 9 bases match TRBD2. The CDR3 length is 17 residues. With 6 bases clipped from V and 0 bases from J, the junction kept 8 bases outside the gene matches. CDR1 and CDR2 from the germline V gene are WNHNN and SYGVQD (reference sequence). The CDR3 loop is CASRVLAGSANTGELFF. The DNA for the CDR3 is TGCGCCAGCAGAGTCCTAGCGGGATCGGCGAACACCGGGGAGCTGTTTTTT.

This clone was observed many times. This chain links TRBV30 with TRBJ1-5; 7 bases fit TRBD1. This CDR3 contains 14 residues. J lost 5 bases, V lost 0 bases, and 4 bases had no gene match. The germline gives CDR1 GTSNPN, CDR2 SVGIG (reference sequence). The DNA for the CDR3 is TGTGCCTGGAGTGTACGACAGGGAGATCAGCCCCAGCATTTT. Translating gives CAWSVRQGDQPQHF.

This clone was seen at least ten times. The chain links TRBV27 to TRBJ2-3; 8 nucleotides agree with TRBD1. The germline gives CDR1 MNHEY, CDR2 SMNVEV (reference sequence). Trimming at V came to 5 bases and at J to 0 bases, leaving 4 bases not matched to a gene. The CDR3 is 15 amino acids. The CDR3 loop is CASSPRDRSTDTQYF. Written as DNA, the CDR3 is TGTGCCAGCAGTCCGAGGGACAGGAGCACAGATACGCAGTATTTT.

In this sample, this clone turned up many times. The rearrangement uses TRBV9 and TRBJ1-2; TRBD1 agrees at 12 bases. CDR3 length: 14 residues. Germline V gives CDR1 SGDLS, CDR2 YYNGEE. The junction had 5 bases not matched to a gene; V was cut back by 4 bases and J by 7 bases. The DNA of the CDR3 is TGTGCCAGCAGCCCCGGGACAGGGGGCGGTGGCTACACCTTC. It is translated as CASSPGTGGGGYTF. The full variable domain, with the rest looked up from reference TRBV9 and TRBJ1-2, is DSGVTQTPKHLITATGQRVTLRCSPRSGDLSVYWYQQSLDQGLQFLIQYYNGEERAKGNILERFSAQQFPDLHSELNLSSLELGDSALYFCASSPGTGGGGYTFGSGTRLTVV.

This clone was observed at least ten times. This CDR3 reads CASSYSDRGGIYEQFF. CDR3 DNA sequence: TGTGCCAGCAGTTACTCGGACCGTGGAGGGATCTATGAGCAGTTCTTC. The gene calls are TRBV6-5 and TRBJ2-1, with D tentatively TRBD2 (6 bases). Germline CDR1 is MNHEY and CDR2 is SVGAGI. V lost 0 bases to trimming and J lost 8 bases, with 17 bases between them. The CDR3 is 16 residues long.

This clone has a count of ten or more. The gene calls are TRBV7-2 and TRBJ1-1; no reliable D call. The germline V gene encodes CDR1 SGHTA and CDR2 FQGNSA. V was pared by 1 base and J by 13 bases, with 19 bases between. The CDR3 has 14 residues. Here the CDR3 DNA reads TGTGCCAGCAGCTTAGAGGCAGGAGGGCGTCACGTTTTCTTT. This encodes CASSLEAGGRHVFF. Looking up the rest from reference TRBV7-2 and TRBJ1-1 gives the full variable domain: GAGVSQSPSNKVTEKGKDVELRCDPISGHTALYWYRQSLGQGLEFLIYFQGNSAPDKSGLPSDRFSAERTGGSVSTLTIQRTQQEDSAVYLCASSLEAGGRHVFFGQGTRLTVV.

This clone was picked up many times. This may arise from a read error, as a much more abundant clone is one base away. Because it lacks the conserved phenylalanine or tryptophan at the end, this CDR3 is likely a read error. This chain joins TRBV19 and TRBJ2-7; TRBD2 is a possible D gene (6 bases). Germline V gene sequence: CDR1 LNHDA, CDR2 SQIVND (reference sequence). This CDR3 has 14 residues. Trimming took 3 bases from V and 2 from J, leaving 11 bases between them. CDR3 DNA: TGTGCCAGTAGTATTTGGGGGGTACCCTACGAGCAGTACCTC. Translating gives CASSIWGVPYEQYL.

This clone was detected many times. The rearrangement links TRBV6-6 to TRBJ1-5; TRBD1 matches 8 bases. The V segment lost 0 bases and the J segment 6 bases; nucleotides outside the gene matches: 4. Germline CDR1 is MNHNY and CDR2 is SVGAGI (reference sequence). The CDR3 consists of 15 residues. CDR3 bases: TGTGCCAGCAGTTACTCGGACAGGGATATTCAGCCCCAGCATTTT. Protein product: CASSYSDRDIQPQHF.

This clone has ten or more counts. The chain recombines TRBV21-1 with TRBJ1-1; the tabulated D call, TRBD1, remains unverified against the DNA. TRBV21-1 is a documented pseudogene. The CDR3 loop spans 15 amino acids. CDR3 sequence (DNA): TGTGCCAGCAGCGAAAAGACAGCAACAAACACTGAAGCTTTCTTT. Translation: CASSEKTATNTEAFF.

This clone was observed many times. J is TRBJ1-1 and V is TRBV13; 7 nucleotides agree with TRBD1. The CDR3 runs 15 residues. V was pared by 1 base and J by 3 bases, with 5 bases of the junction left unmatched. The germline gives CDR1 PRHDT, CDR2 FYEKMQ (reference sequence). The CDR3 sequence is CASSLERGLYTEAFF. For the CDR3, the DNA is TGTGCCAGCAGCTTAGAGAGGGGGCTTTACACTGAAGCTTTCTTT.

This clone has ten or more counts. This chain joins TRBV5-4 and TRBJ2-3; 10 bases fit TRBD2. Germline V gives CDR1 SGHNT, CDR2 YYREEE (reference sequence). V was pared by 6 bases and J by 2 bases, with 6 bases of the junction left unmatched. The CDR3 loop spans 15 amino acids. In DNA form, the CDR3 reads TGTGCCAGCATGGGAACTAGCGGGGTCACAGATACGCAGTATTTT. It is translated as CASMGTSGVTDTQYF.

This clone was seen only a few times. The chain recombines TRBV6-6 with TRBJ2-5; 7 bases agree with TRBD2. The last part of the DNA fits TRBJ2-7 better; the J call may be wrong. CDR1 and CDR2 (germline): MNHNY, SVGAGI (reference sequence). This CDR3 is built from 12 residues. CDR3 protein: CASTLGGFEQYF. The DNA of the CDR3 is TGTGCCAGCACCCTGGGAGGGTTCGAGCAGTACTTC.

At least ten counts were recorded for this clone. The chain recombines TRBV28 with TRBJ2-7; 7 positions agree with TRBD2. The CDR3 spans 14 residues. J was trimmed by 4 bases and V by 4 bases; bases with no gene match: 7. In germline, CDR1 is MDHEN, CDR2 SYDVKM. CDR3 region: CASSSSGAYYEQYF. The CDR3 nucleotides are TGTGCCAGCAGTTCGAGCGGGGCGTATTACGAGCAGTACTTC.

At least ten counts were recorded for this clone. The genes are TRBV29-1 and TRBJ2-7; 8 nucleotides align to TRBD2. Unmatched junction bases numbered 7, after V lost 5 bases and J lost 4 bases. Germline CDR1 SQVTM, CDR2 ANQGSEA. This CDR3 spans 13 amino acids. The CDR3 region is CSVSSGSSYEQYF. The DNA of the CDR3 is TGCAGCGTTTCCAGCGGGAGTAGTTACGAGCAGTACTTC.

There are many counts of this clone. The chain employs TRBV28 and TRBJ2-7; TRBD2 aligns across 10 bases. Looked up from germline, CDR1 is MDHEN and CDR2 is SYDVKM. The V gene end was trimmed by 4 bases and the J gene end by 3 bases; junction bases not matched to a gene: 3. This CDR3 contains 14 residues. CDR3 protein: CASSSRTSGYEQYF. Written as DNA, the CDR3 is TGTGCCAGCAGTTCCAGGACTAGCGGCTACGAGCAGTACTTC.

This clone was found many times. The CDR3 sequence: CASSVDRGRDTEAFF. The CDR3 region has the DNA TGTGCCAGCAGCGTAGACAGGGGACGGGACACTGAAGCTTTCTTT. The V and J genes are TRBV5-8 and TRBJ1-1; TRBD1 agrees at 8 bases. Germline CDR1 SGHTS, CDR2 YDEGEE. Germline trimming cut 4 bases from V and 3 bases from J; bases unmatched to any gene: 8. The CDR3 has 15 amino acids.

This clone was observed at least ten times. The gene calls are TRBV28 and TRBJ2-3; D possibly corresponds to TRBD1 (6 bases). The germline CDR1 and CDR2 sequences are MDHEN and SYDVKM. The CDR3 extends over 14 amino acids. V dropped 6 bases and J dropped 2 bases, with 12 bases sitting between them. The CDR3 sequence: CASSPTGFTDTQYF. The DNA of the CDR3 is TGTGCCAGCAGCCCGACAGGATTCACAGATACGCAGTATTTT.

This clone was seen repeatedly, ten times or more. This chain uses TRBV19 with TRBJ2-3; 10 bases are shared with TRBD2. The germline CDR1 and CDR2 sequences are LNHDA and SQIVND (reference sequence). CDR3 length equals 15 residues. V lost 6 bases, J lost 1 base, and 4 bases stayed unmatched. The CDR3 region has the DNA TGTGCCAGTAGCAACCTAGCGGGAGGCACAGATACGCAGTATTTT. It is translated as CASSNLAGGTDTQYF.

This clone appeared many times. The chain recombines TRBV5-6 with TRBJ2-3; 10 bases agree with TRBD2. The CDR3 has 15 residues. Germline loops: CDR1 SGHDT, CDR2 YYEEEE. Trimming took 4 bases from V and 3 from J; bases not matched to a gene: 5. As DNA, the CDR3 is TGTGCCAGCAGCAGAGCGGGAGGGTTTACAGATACGCAGTATTTT. Its translation is CASSRAGGFTDTQYF.

This clone occurred many times. The chain couples TRBV9 to TRBJ2-7; possibly TRBD2 for D (5 bases). This CDR3 region has 13 residues. V gave up 4 bases and J gave up 2 bases, with 10 bases separating them. Germline assignment: CDR1 SGDLS and CDR2 YYNGEE. CDR3 sequence: CASSPGLPYEQYF. The CDR3 DNA follows: TGTGCCAGCAGCCCCGGACTGCCCTACGAGCAGTACTTC.

This clone was counted at least ten times. This rearrangement joins TRBV18 to TRBJ2-1; possible D gene TRBD2, 5 bases. Germline loops: CDR1 KGHSH, CDR2 LQKENI. This CDR3 is built from 15 residues. V lost 1 base and J 6 bases, leaving 13 bases between the germline ends. The CDR3 protein is CASSPLRDWSNEQFF. The CDR3 bases are TGTGCCAGCTCACCACTGAGGGATTGGAGCAATGAGCAGTTCTTC.

This clone occurred many times. The chain recombines TRBV6-1 with TRBJ1-5, with no clear D. Germline CDR1 reads MNHNS; CDR2 reads SASEGT. V shed 5 bases and J shed 4 bases, with 12 bases lying between them. The CDR3 has 14 residues. The CDR3 nucleotides read TGTGCCAGCAGTCCTGTCAGTGTAAATCAGCCCCAGCATTTT. Amino acids: CASSPVSVNQPQHF.

This clone was observed many times. The chain joins TRBV6-5 to TRBJ2-3; D perhaps matches TRBD2 (5 bases). The CDR3 totals 11 residues. CDR1 and CDR2 from the germline V gene are MNHEY and SVGAGI. The CDR3 bases are TGTGGGGTCCGAGGGACAGATACGCAGTATTTT. It is translated as CGVRGTDTQYF.

Here the CDR3 DNA reads TGTGCCAGCAGTTACCCCCGACAGGGAAATAATTCACCCCTCCACTTT. It encodes CASSYPRQGNNSPLHF. The chain is built from TRBV28 and TRBJ1-6; TRBD1 matches at 7 bases. J was trimmed by 5 bases and V by 4 bases; bases with no gene match: 8. From germline, CDR1 is MDHEN and CDR2 SYDVKM. The CDR3 runs to 16 residues. The whole variable domain, filled in from reference TRBV28 and TRBJ1-6, reads DVKVTQSSRYLVKRTGEKVFLECVQDMDHENMFWYRQDPGLGLRLIYFSYDVKMKEKGDIPEGYSVSREKKERFSLILESASTNQTSMYLCASSYPRQGNNSPLHFGNGTRLTVT.

Ten or more counts support this clone. V and J are TRBV5-1 and TRBJ2-5; 9 bases fit TRBD1. The CDR3 totals 16 residues. Trimming cost V 0 bases and J 2 bases; bases outside gene matches: 5. Per germline, CDR1 SGHRS and CDR2 YFSETQ. The CDR3 spells CASSLAGGTGQETQYF. CDR3 coding DNA: TGCGCCAGCAGCTTGGCCGGAGGGACAGGGCAAGAGACCCAGTACTTC.

This clone occurred many times. V gene TRBV19 combines with J gene TRBJ2-5; D is uncertain. CDR1 LNHDA and CDR2 SQIVND come from the germline V gene (reference sequence). Trimming removed 2 bases from V and 5 bases from J, with 15 bases in between. There are 15 residues in the CDR3. The CDR3 region has the DNA TGTGCCAGTAGTATAACCCCGGCAGGAAGGGAGACCCAGTACTTC. Protein product: CASSITPAGRETQYF.

In its sample, this clone was seen many times. V is TRBV4-1 and J is TRBJ2-5; 8 bases fit TRBD2. Per germline, CDR1 MGHRA and CDR2 YSYEKL. The V segment lost 0 bases and the J segment 5 bases; nucleotides outside the gene matches: 20. CDR3 length: 20 amino acids. The CDR3 nucleotides are TGCGCCAGCAGCCAAGATGGGGTGGGACTAGGAGTTTCACGGCGGGAGACCCAGTACTTC. Translating gives CASSQDGVGLGVSRRETQYF.

This clone was counted many times. The DNA for the CDR3 is TGTGCCAGCAGCCAAGAAGGGGCGGCAGGGGGCTGGAACTATGGCTACACCTTC. It is translated as CASSQEGAAGGWNYGYTF. This chain connects TRBV4-2 to TRBJ1-2, with TRBD1 matching 8 bases. V gave up 0 bases and J gave up 2 bases; unmatched junction bases: 11. Germline V CDR1 and CDR2: LGHNA, YNFKEQ. This CDR3 is 18 amino acids long.

This clone was counted ten times or more. The CDR3 is CASSYSFRGETQYF. CDR3 nucleotides: TGTGCCAGCAGTTACTCGTTCCGGGGTGAGACCCAGTACTTC. The chain links TRBV6-6 to TRBJ2-5; possibly TRBD2 for D (5 bases). CDR1 and CDR2 from the germline V gene are MNHNY and SVGAGI (reference sequence). V was trimmed by 0 bases and J by 5 bases, leaving 10 bases between them. There are 14 residues in the CDR3.

This clone was recorded at least ten times. This chain uses TRBV10-3 with TRBJ2-3; 8 bases line up with TRBD1. Germline loops: CDR1 ENHRY, CDR2 SYGVKD. V trimming: 4 bases; J trimming: 2 bases; junction bases outside the gene matches: 5. The CDR3 has 15 amino acids. CDR3: CAISGQGKDTDTQYF. The DNA of the CDR3 is TGTGCCATCAGTGGACAGGGGAAGGACACAGATACGCAGTATTTT.